One and the same sample provided the 30 T cell receptor beta chains below, sequenced in a study of immune characterization of retroperitoneal liposarcoma. Using its own MiXCR run on the PCR reads, TCRdb lists one record per CDR3 protein. The table lists more than 9,000 distinct CDR3 sequences, 27% of them singletons. Sequenced material: tumor tissue. These receptor sequences come from a male donor with retroperitoneal liposarcoma.

In this sample, this clonotype turned up many times. This chain connects TRBV11-3 to TRBJ2-1; 13 positions match TRBD2. The V gene end was trimmed by 5 bases and the J gene end by 10 bases; junction bases not matched to a gene: 26. This CDR3 contains 21 residues. Germline values: CDR1 SGHNT, CDR2 YENEEA. For the CDR3, the DNA is TGTGCCAGCAGCGGACCACTAGCGGGAGGGCCTCAGGGAAAACCGAGGTACGAGCAGTTCTTC. This gives the protein CASSGPLAGGPQGKPRYEQFF.

This clonotype was detected only a few times. The chain is built from TRBV28 and TRBJ2-1; 12 bases map to TRBD1. The CDR3 runs 15 residues. Per the germline V gene, CDR1 is MDHEN and CDR2 is SYDVKM. Germline trimming cut 6 bases from V and 10 bases from J; bases unmatched to any gene: 10. The CDR3 coding sequence is TGTGCCAGCAGGGGAGGGGGACAGGGGGCAGGAGAGCAGTTCTTC. It is translated as CASRGGGQGAGEQFF. The variable domain in full, with the rest retrieved from reference TRBV28 and TRBJ2-1, is DVKVTQSSRYLVKRTGEKVFLECVQDMDHENMFWYRQDPGLGLRLIYFSYDVKMKEKGDIPEGYSVSREKKERFSLILESASTNQTSMYLCASRGGGQGAGEQFFGPGTRLTVL.

This chain uses TRBV24-1 with TRBJ2-1; D perhaps matches TRBD2 (5 bases). This CDR3 region has 15 residues. Germline V gene lookup returns CDR1 KGHDR and CDR2 SFDVKD. The ends were cut back, 4 bases at V and 13 bases at J, with 22 bases in the middle. As DNA, the CDR3 is TGTGCCACCAGTGACCTCGACCCCATCGGGGAGACCCAGTTCTTC. Translated: CATSDLDPIGETQFF.

J is TRBJ1-2 and V is TRBV11-2, with D perhaps matching TRBD1 (5 bases). This CDR3 contains 13 residues. Germline lookup yields CDR1 SGHAT and CDR2 FQNNGV. V lost 2 bases and J 4 bases, leaving 8 bases between the germline ends. The CDR3: CASSLPGFYGYTF. DNA of the CDR3: TGTGCCAGCAGCTTACCAGGGTTCTATGGCTACACCTTC. The full variable domain, its missing parts supplied by reference TRBV11-2 and TRBJ1-2, is EAGVAQSPRYKIIEKRQSVAFWCNPISGHATLYWYQQILGQGPKLLIQFQNNGVVDDSQLPKDRFSAERLKGVDSTLKIQPAKLEDSAVYLCASSLPGFYGYTFGSGTRLTVV.

This clonotype was picked up many times. The CDR3 protein is CASSFGGVSYEQFF. The CDR3 region has the DNA TGTGCCAGCAGTTTTGGCGGAGTCTCCTACGAGCAGTTCTTC. The chain recombines TRBV12-3 or TRBV12-4 with TRBJ2-1; D is unresolved. V was clipped by 3 bases and J by 10 bases, with 16 bases between them. The CDR3 is made up of 14 amino acids.

This clonotype was detected many times. The gene calls are TRBV7-2 and TRBJ2-1, with D perhaps matching TRBD1 (5 bases). The end of the DNA is better explained by TRBJ2-7, so the J call may be wrong. The CDR3 consists of 12 residues. From germline, CDR1 is SGHTA and CDR2 FQGNSA. The CDR3 sequence: CASSLAQGEQYF. The DNA for the CDR3 is TGTGCCAGCAGCTTAGCGCAGGGTGAGCAGTACTTC.

This clonotype was seen repeatedly, ten times or more. The chain couples TRBV7-2 to TRBJ2-1; no definite D call. The J call is doubtful: the DNA matches TRBJ2-7 better. CDR1 is SGHTA and CDR2 is FQGNSA in the germline V gene. The length of the CDR3 is 15 residues. The CDR3 loop reads CASSLDRRIPDEQYF. The DNA of the CDR3 is TGTGCCAGCAGCTTAGATCGGCGGATCCCGGACGAGCAGTACTTC.

This clonotype came up many times. The chain joins TRBV6-1 to TRBJ2-5, with D possibly being TRBD2 (5 bases). Germline CDR1 is MNHNS and CDR2 is SASEGT. V was shortened by 5 bases and J by 5 bases, with 12 bases between the two germline ends. This CDR3 comprises 13 residues. The CDR3: CASSLRAVETQYF. The DNA of the CDR3 is TGTGCCAGCAGTTTGAGGGCGGTGGAGACCCAGTACTTC.

On this clonotype: One base away lies a much larger clone, so this may be a sequencing read error. The CDR3 carries no conserved terminal phenylalanine or tryptophan, so it likely arises from a read error. The rearrangement joins TRBV6-6 to TRBJ2-1; D is unclear. V lost 0 bases to trimming and J lost 10 bases, with 22 bases between them. Per germline, CDR1 MNHNY and CDR2 SVGAGI (reference sequence). The CDR3 loop spans 17 amino acids. The CDR3: CASSYSTQTQILAEQFL. CDR3 bases: TGTGCCAGCAGTTACTCGACACAGACTCAAATCCTGGCCGAGCAGTTCTTA.

The CDR3 sequence: CASSLGIRGDGRETQFF. In DNA form, the CDR3 reads TGTGCCAGCAGCTTAGGAATTCGAGGAGACGGTCGGGAGACCCAGTTCTTC. The chain couples TRBV11-2 to TRBJ2-1; D is perhaps TRBD2 (6 bases). V gave up 1 base and J gave up 13 bases, with 26 bases separating them. CDR3 length equals 17 residues. Germline V CDR1 and CDR2: SGHAT, FQNNGV.

This chain links TRBV27 with TRBJ1-2; 8 bases map to TRBD1. The V gene's germline CDR1 is MNHEY and CDR2 SMNVEV (reference sequence). V lost 8 bases and J lost 2; bases outside the gene matches: 4. This CDR3 spans 13 amino acids. The CDR3 here is CASARDRNYGYTF. The CDR3 nucleotides read TGTGCCAGCGCCCGGGACAGGAACTATGGCTACACCTTC.

By share of the sample, this clonotype is medium-sized. V gene TRBV6-1 combines with J gene TRBJ1-1; TRBD1 is a possible D gene (6 bases). V gave up 7 bases and J gave up 8 bases, with 23 bases separating them. CDR1 is MNHNS and CDR2 is SASEGT in the germline V gene. This CDR3 contains 15 residues. The CDR3 DNA is TGTGCCAGCACCTCGAGGGGCATGCCAGGGGAGGAAGCTTTCTTT. Encoded protein: CASTSRGMPGEEAFF.

This clonotype has just a few counts. This chain links TRBV7-2 with TRBJ2-4; D is undetermined. The DNA end lines up better with TRBJ2-7; the J call may be wrong. Germline CDR1 and CDR2: SGHTA and FQGNSA. The CDR3 totals 12 residues. The CDR3 DNA is TGTGCCAGCAGCTTGACTCGTTACGAGCAGTACTTC. Translated: CASSLTRYEQYF.

This clonotype occurred a few times. The J gene is TRBJ2-3, the V gene TRBV6-4; D is perhaps TRBD1 or TRBD2 (6 bases each). CDR1 is MRHNA and CDR2 is SNTAGT in the germline V gene. This CDR3 contains 14 residues. V was clipped by 2 bases and J by 2 bases, with 8 bases between them. For the CDR3, the DNA is TGTGCCAGCAGTGACAGGGGGGACACAGATACGCAGTATTTT. This sequence encodes CASSDRGDTDTQYF.

This clonotype is labeled as medium-sized. J is TRBJ2-2 and V is TRBV6-5; 10 positions match TRBD2. The CDR3 covers 15 residues. Losses at the gene ends were 2 bases for V and 5 bases for J; bases not matched to a gene: 2. Germline V gives CDR1 MNHEY, CDR2 SVGAGI. CDR3 protein: CASSYVAGGTGELFF. The CDR3, as DNA: TGTGCCAGCAGTTACGTAGCGGGGGGAACCGGGGAGCTGTTTTTT.

This clonotype is medium-sized within its sample. This chain links TRBV7-2 with TRBJ2-1; 9 nucleotides align to TRBD2. Trimming removed 1 base from V and 7 bases from J; junction bases left unmatched: 5. The CDR3 consists of 15 residues. The germline V gene encodes CDR1 SGHTA and CDR2 FQGNSA. The CDR3 sequence: CASSLGSGRTNEQFF. The CDR3 DNA reads TGTGCCAGCAGCTTAGGTAGCGGGAGAACGAATGAGCAGTTCTTC.

V usage is TRBV7-2 and J usage is TRBJ1-2; a possible D gene is TRBD1 (6 bases). The V end lost 2 bases, the J end lost 5 bases, and 15 bases lay between the germline ends. The CDR3 consists of 15 residues. The V gene's germline CDR1 is SGHTA and CDR2 FQGNSA. The CDR3 loop is CASSLSAGTLYGYTF. The DNA of the CDR3 is TGTGCCAGCAGCTTAAGCGCAGGGACACTATATGGCTACACCTTC.

The V call is TRBV4-1, the J call TRBJ2-1; D gene ambiguous. CDR3 length: 14 amino acids. Germline V gene sequence: CDR1 MGHRA, CDR2 YSYEKL. Trimming removed 0 bases at V and 10 bases at J, with 13 bases between. DNA for the CDR3: TGCGCCAGCAGCCAAGATCGCGGAGCCTACGAGCAGTTCTTC. It codes for CASSQDRGAYEQFF.

This clonotype was seen repeatedly, ten times or more. The chain carries TRBV6-1 and TRBJ2-3, with 7 bases matching TRBD2. V trimming: 1 base; J trimming: 1 base; junction bases outside the gene matches: 2. Per germline, CDR1 MNHNS and CDR2 SASEGT. CDR3 length: 15 amino acids. CDR3 in DNA: TGTGCCAGCAGTGAAGTAGCGGGTCGCACAGATACGCAGTATTTT. This encodes CASSEVAGRTDTQYF.

Within the sample, this clonotype is medium-sized. The CDR3 DNA follows: TGTGCCAGCAGCGATACCGGGACCCTATACAATGAGCAGTACTTC. It translates to CASSDTGTLYNEQYF. This chain joins TRBV7-3 and TRBJ2-1; the D gene could be TRBD1 or TRBD2 (5 bases each). Gene TRBJ2-7 matches the end of the DNA better, so the J call may be wrong. The CDR3 is 15 residues long. Germline lookup yields CDR1 SGHTA and CDR2 FQGTGA.

This clonotype occurred once. The rearrangement joins TRBV7-6 to TRBJ2-5, with 7 bases lining up with TRBD1. V shed 6 bases, J shed 5 bases, and the junction held 6 bases outside the gene matches. The length of the CDR3 is 13 residues. Germline V CDR1 and CDR2: SGHVS, FNYEAQ. The CDR3 DNA follows: TGTGCCAGCAGTGGACAGGTTTCTGAGACCCAGTACTTC. It specifies CASSGQVSETQYF.

This rearrangement joins TRBV6-1 to TRBJ2-1; D possibly corresponds to TRBD1 (5 bases). CDR3 size: 15 residues. V was pared by 6 bases and J by 10 bases, with 22 bases between. The V gene's germline CDR1 is MNHNS and CDR2 SASEGT. This CDR3 is CASRLTVTAPTEQFF. CDR3 DNA sequence: TGTGCCAGCAGACTAACCGTGACAGCTCCTACGGAGCAGTTCTTC.

By its share, this clonotype is medium-sized (0.01 to 0.1%). The genes are TRBV7-8 and TRBJ2-7; D tentatively fits TRBD1 or TRBD2 (6 bases each). V lost 8 bases and J lost 1, with 12 bases in between. The length of the CDR3 is 13 residues. The germline V gene has CDR1 SGHVS and CDR2 FQNEAQ. The CDR3 nucleotides read TGTGCCAGCGCGGGACACCGTTCCTACGAGCAGTACTTC. Amino acid sequence: CASAGHRSYEQYF.

The chain carries TRBV6-1 and TRBJ2-1; possible D gene TRBD2, 6 bases. V was shortened by 5 bases and J by 12 bases, with 17 bases between the two germline ends. Per germline, CDR1 MNHNS and CDR2 SASEGT. This CDR3 has 13 amino acids. DNA for the CDR3: TGTGCCAGCAGTTGGGACTTTCTCTTCGGGCAGTTCTTC. Residues: CASSWDFLFGQFF.

A remark on this clonotype: Mismatch with germline at one junction end may stem from a read error. In DNA, the CDR3 is TGTGCTAGCAGCCCCTACACTGGACAGGCTGGAAACACCATATATTTT. Its translation: CASSPYTGQAGNTIYF. V gene TRBV7-7 combines with J gene TRBJ1-3; 7 nucleotides agree with TRBD1. Germline CDR1 is SSHAT and CDR2 is FNYEAQ (reference sequence). The CDR3 spans 16 residues.

This clonotype was counted between two and nine times. This chain joins TRBV7-6 and TRBJ2-1; tentative D call: TRBD1 (6 bases). The DNA end lines up better with TRBJ2-7; the J call may be wrong. In germline, CDR1 is SGHVS, CDR2 FNYEAQ. The CDR3 is made up of 17 amino acids. The CDR3 DNA reads as TGTGCCAGCAGCCCAGAGGACAGTGATTCATTCTACAATGAGCAGTACTTC. Its protein product is CASSPEDSDSFYNEQYF.

This clonotype rates as medium-sized (0.01 to 0.1%). This chain connects TRBV12-3 or TRBV12-4 to TRBJ2-7; 11 nucleotides agree with TRBD2. The CDR3 is made up of 14 amino acids. Unmatched junction bases numbered 3, after V lost 3 bases and J lost 5 bases. The CDR3 nucleotides read TGTGCCAGCAGTTTTGGTAGCGGGGGGGACGAGCAGTACTTC. Amino acids: CASSFGSGGDEQYF.

By frequency in the sample, this clonotype is medium-sized (0.01 to 0.1%). This chain links TRBV6-1 with TRBJ2-1; D is possibly TRBD2 (5 bases). The CDR3 is 14 amino acids. The germline gives CDR1 MNHNS, CDR2 SASEGT. V shed 6 bases and J shed 10 bases, with 19 bases lying between them. The CDR3 is CASSDRGSSYEQFF. CDR3 nucleotides: TGTGCCAGCAGCGACCGGGGAAGCTCCTACGAGCAGTTCTTC.

This clonotype was seen just once. The junction does not match germline at one end; this may be a read error. The rearrangement uses TRBV4-1 and TRBJ2-1, with 9 positions matching TRBD1. Gene TRBJ2-5 matches the end of the DNA better, so the J call may be wrong. This CDR3 region has 18 residues. The germline V gene encodes CDR1 MGHRA and CDR2 YSYEKL. For the CDR3, the DNA is TGTGCCAGCAGCCAAGATAAGGGCCGGACAGGGGAGGTAGAGACCCAGTACTTC. Translation: CASSQDKGRTGEVETQYF.

By share of the sample, this clonotype is medium-sized. This chain joins TRBV10-2 and TRBJ1-1, with D unresolved. The CDR3 is 13 amino acids. Germline V gene sequence: CDR1 WSHSY, CDR2 SAAADI. The V gene lost 6 bases and the J gene lost 4 bases, with 12 bases spanning the gap. The DNA for the CDR3 is TGCGCCAGCAGCGTGGGGTATGGCACTGAAGCTTTCTTT. It specifies CASSVGYGTEAFF.